A single sample is the source of the 13 T cell receptor beta chains below, sequenced in a study of T cells in Graves' hyperthyroidism and ophthalmopathy. Amplification of TCR beta CDR3 regions used RNA as the template. First-round RT-PCR targeting the TCR CDR3 was performed with the HTBI primer set. A single record per CDR3 protein comes from TCRdb applying MiXCR to the multiplex PCR reads. Among under 800,000 distinct CDR3 sequences listed, about 15% were seen once. The sequencing input was blood. The receptors stem from a woman aged 18-29 years with Graves' hyperthyroidism.

V usage is TRBV14 and J usage is TRBJ1-6, with D unclear. V lost 5 bases to trimming and J lost 7 bases, with 12 bases between them. CDR3 length: 14 residues. Germline assignment: CDR1 SGHDN and CDR2 FVKESK. The CDR3 nucleotides read TGTGCCAGCAGCACCCGGGGTCAGAATTCACCCCTCCACTTT. It is translated as CASSTRGQNSPLHF. Filled out from reference TRBV14 and TRBJ1-6, the complete variable domain reads EAGVTQFPSHSVIEKGQTVTLRCDPISGHDNLYWYRRVMGKEIKFLLHFVKESKQDESGMPNNRFLAERTGGTYSTLKVQPAELEDSGVYFCASSTRGQNSPLHFGNGTRLTVT.

This clonotype was detected many times. This chain links TRBV20-1 with TRBJ1-2; 10 nucleotides line up with TRBD1. V trimming: 6 bases; J trimming: 5 bases; junction bases outside the gene matches: 18. The CDR3 is 17 residues long. The germline gives CDR1 DFQATT, CDR2 SNEGSKA (reference sequence). CDR3 sequence: CSAHNPGTGVGLYGYTF. In DNA form, the CDR3 reads TGCAGTGCCCACAATCCCGGGACAGGGGTTGGGTTATATGGCTACACCTTC.

This clonotype appeared a single time. The chain combines TRBV5-1 with TRBJ2-5; perhaps D is TRBD1 or TRBD2 (6 bases each). In germline, CDR1 is SGHRS, CDR2 YFSETQ. Between the trimmed V and J ends, which lost 4 bases and 6 bases, there was a span of 19 bases. This CDR3 region has 15 residues. In nucleotides, the CDR3 is TGCGCCAGCAGCGAGGGGGGCCCGAGAGAAAAGACCCAGTACTTC. It codes for CASSEGGPREKTQYF.

This clonotype was detected only a few times. V gene TRBV6-2 or TRBV6-3 combines with J gene TRBJ2-2; the D is unclear. This CDR3 has 13 residues. In germline, CDR1 is MNHEY, CDR2 SVGEGT. The V end was cut by 7 bases, the J end by 5 bases, with 11 bases between. The CDR3 DNA is TGTGCCAGCACCATCGCCCTGACCGGGGAGCTGTTTTTT. Translation gives CASTIALTGELFF.

This clonotype showed up many times. The chain links TRBV20-1 to TRBJ2-7, with D possibly called TRBD1 or TRBD2 (6 bases each). V gave up 3 bases and J gave up 2 bases, with 14 bases separating them. This CDR3 spans 14 amino acids. Germline V gene data show CDR1 as DFQATT and CDR2 as SNEGSKA (reference sequence). Here the CDR3 DNA reads TGCAGTGCTAGGACAGGCCTAGCGCCCTACGAGCAGTACTTC. As protein: CSARTGLAPYEQYF.

This clonotype was seen ten or more times. The chain links TRBV28 to TRBJ2-1; D might be TRBD1 or TRBD2, each matching 6 bases. The CDR3 loop spans 16 amino acids. The germline CDR1 and CDR2 sequences are MDHEN and SYDVKM. V lost 7 bases and J lost 9, with 25 bases in between. The CDR3 nucleotides read TGTGCCAGCACCCATCACGGGGGCGGGAAGCCCCTTGAGCAGTTCTTC. Protein product: CASTHHGGGKPLEQFF.

This clonotype has ten or more counts. The chain joins TRBV7-3 to TRBJ2-5, with a tentative D call TRBD2 (5 bases). The CDR3 consists of 15 residues. With 3 bases removed from V and 2 bases from J, the gap between germline ends came to 13 bases. From germline, CDR1 is SGHTA and CDR2 FQGTGA. The CDR3 nucleotides read TGTGCCAGCAGCTTGTCTTCTAGCAGACAAGAGACCCAGTACTTC. Translation gives CASSLSSSRQETQYF.

This clonotype has a count of ten or more. This chain joins TRBV10-3 and TRBJ2-3; D gene unclear. The V and J ends lost 3 bases and 4 bases respectively, with 14 bases between them. Germline V gene sequence: CDR1 ENHRY, CDR2 SYGVKD. This CDR3 comprises 15 residues. CDR3 in DNA: TGTGCCATCAGTGATTCGGGCTTGTCTTCAGATACGCAGTATTTT. It is translated as CAISDSGLSSDTQYF.

The gene calls are TRBV6-1 and TRBJ1-1; 8 positions match TRBD1. The CDR3 extends over 14 amino acids. Looked up from germline, CDR1 is MNHNS and CDR2 is SASEGT. Losses at the gene ends were 6 bases for V and 3 bases for J; bases not matched to a gene: 6. The CDR3 nucleotides read TGTGCCAGCAGCCACGACAGGGGTGACACTGAAGCTTTCTTT. Amino acid sequence: CASSHDRGDTEAFF.

This clonotype was recorded many times. V usage is TRBV9 and J usage is TRBJ2-1, with TRBD2 as a possible D gene (5 bases). The germline V gene has CDR1 SGDLS and CDR2 YYNGEE. V gave up 3 bases and J gave up 3 bases, with 10 bases separating them. This CDR3 contains 14 residues. CDR3 coding DNA: TGTGCCAGCAGCGAGGGCGACTACTACAATGAGCAGTTCTTC. Its translation is CASSEGDYYNEQFF.

This clonotype was recorded at least ten times. This CDR3 reads CATSRPGGTDTQYF. The CDR3 coding sequence is TGTGCCACCAGTAGGCCAGGAGGCACAGATACGCAGTATTTT. The V gene is TRBV24-1, the J gene TRBJ2-3; D is unclear. Trimming cost V 6 bases and J 1 base, with 10 bases left between them. From germline, CDR1 is KGHDR and CDR2 SFDVKD. The CDR3 totals 14 residues.

CDR3 DNA sequence: TGTGCCAGCAGGGGGACAGGGGCACTCGGCGCTGAAGCTTTCTTT. Amino acids: CASRGTGALGAEAFF. The V and J genes are TRBV6-1 and TRBJ1-1; TRBD1 agrees at 10 bases. Unmatched junction bases numbered 10, after V lost 6 bases and J lost 6 bases. The CDR3 sequence is 15 residues long. Per the germline V gene, CDR1 is MNHNS and CDR2 is SASEGT.

This clonotype was found once. V and J are TRBV13 and TRBJ2-5; maybe TRBD2 (6 bases). The end of the DNA is better explained by TRBJ2-1, so the J call may be wrong. The germline V gene has CDR1 PRHDT and CDR2 FYEKMQ (reference sequence). CDR3 length: 13 residues. This CDR3 is CASSLRGRETQFF. CDR3 nucleotides: TGTGCCAGCAGCCTAAGGGGTCGGGAGACCCAGTTCTTC.